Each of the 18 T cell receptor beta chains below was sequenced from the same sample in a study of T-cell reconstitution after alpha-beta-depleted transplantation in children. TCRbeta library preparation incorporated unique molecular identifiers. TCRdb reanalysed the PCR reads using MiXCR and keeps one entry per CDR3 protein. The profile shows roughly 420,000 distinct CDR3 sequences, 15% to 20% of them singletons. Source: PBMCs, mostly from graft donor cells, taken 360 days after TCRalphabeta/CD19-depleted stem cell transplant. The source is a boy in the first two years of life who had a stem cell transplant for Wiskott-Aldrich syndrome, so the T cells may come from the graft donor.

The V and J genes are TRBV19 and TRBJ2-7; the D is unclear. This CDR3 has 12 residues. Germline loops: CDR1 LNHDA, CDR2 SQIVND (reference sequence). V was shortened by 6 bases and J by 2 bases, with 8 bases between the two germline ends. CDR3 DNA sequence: TGTGCCAGTAGCGGCTACCCCTACGAGCAGTACTTC. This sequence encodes CASSGYPYEQYF.

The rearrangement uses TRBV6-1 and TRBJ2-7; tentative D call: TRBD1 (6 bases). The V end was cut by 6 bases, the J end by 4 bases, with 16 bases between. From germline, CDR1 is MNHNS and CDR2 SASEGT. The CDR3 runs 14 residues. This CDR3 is CASRKTGTSYEQYF. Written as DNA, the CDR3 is TGTGCCAGCAGGAAAACCGGGACATCATACGAGCAGTACTTC.

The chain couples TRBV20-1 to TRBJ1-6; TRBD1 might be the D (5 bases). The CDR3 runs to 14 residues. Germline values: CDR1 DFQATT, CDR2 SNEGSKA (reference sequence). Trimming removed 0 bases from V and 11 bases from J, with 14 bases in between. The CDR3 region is CSARDRQGRTPLHF. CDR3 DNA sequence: TGCAGTGCTAGAGACCGCCAGGGAAGGACACCCCTCCACTTT.

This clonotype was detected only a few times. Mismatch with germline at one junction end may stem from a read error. CDR3 loop: CSALQGADPYKQYF. The CDR3 coding sequence is TGCAGTGCTTTACAGGGGGCGGACCCCTACAAGCAGTACTTC. The chain recombines TRBV20-1 with TRBJ2-7; the match to TRBD1 covers 9 bases. Germline V lookup: CDR1 DFQATT, CDR2 SNEGSKA (reference sequence). The CDR3 has 14 amino acids.

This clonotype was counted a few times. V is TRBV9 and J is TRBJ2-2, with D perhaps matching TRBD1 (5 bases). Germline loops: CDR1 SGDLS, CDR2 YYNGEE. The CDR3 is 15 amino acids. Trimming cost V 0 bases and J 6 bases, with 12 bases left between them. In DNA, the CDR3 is TGTGCCAGCAGCGTAGAGGCAGGGTGGGCCGGGGAGCTGTTTTTT. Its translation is CASSVEAGWAGELFF.

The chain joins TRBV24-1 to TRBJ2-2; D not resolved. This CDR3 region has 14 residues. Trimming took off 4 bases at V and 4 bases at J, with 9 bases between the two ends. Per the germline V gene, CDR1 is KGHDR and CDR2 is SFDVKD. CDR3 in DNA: TGTGCCACCAGTGACGGCAGCCTCACCGGGGAGCTGTTTTTT. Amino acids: CATSDGSLTGELFF.

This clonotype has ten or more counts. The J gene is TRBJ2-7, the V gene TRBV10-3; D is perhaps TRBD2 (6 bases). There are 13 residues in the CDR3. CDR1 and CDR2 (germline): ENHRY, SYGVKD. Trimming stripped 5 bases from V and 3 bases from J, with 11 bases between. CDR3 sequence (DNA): TGTGCCATCAGTCCCCGGGGGTTCTACGAGCAGTACTTC. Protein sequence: CAISPRGFYEQYF.

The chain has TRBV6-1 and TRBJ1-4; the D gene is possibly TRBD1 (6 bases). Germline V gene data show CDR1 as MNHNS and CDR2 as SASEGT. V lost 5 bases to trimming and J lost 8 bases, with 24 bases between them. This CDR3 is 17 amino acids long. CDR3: CASSPGGGWAEDEKLFF. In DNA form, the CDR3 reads TGTGCCAGCAGTCCGGGGGGGGGCTGGGCGGAGGACGAAAAACTGTTTTTT.

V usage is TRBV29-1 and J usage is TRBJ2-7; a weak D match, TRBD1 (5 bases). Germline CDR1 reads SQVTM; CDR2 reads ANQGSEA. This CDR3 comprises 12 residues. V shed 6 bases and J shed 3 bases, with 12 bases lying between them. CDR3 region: CSVETVIYEQYF. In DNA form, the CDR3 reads TGCAGCGTCGAGACAGTTATCTACGAGCAGTACTTC.

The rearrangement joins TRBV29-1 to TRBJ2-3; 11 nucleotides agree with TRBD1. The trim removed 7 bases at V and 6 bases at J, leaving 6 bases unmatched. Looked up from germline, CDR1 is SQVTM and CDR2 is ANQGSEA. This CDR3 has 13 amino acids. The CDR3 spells CSAAGTGGDTQYF. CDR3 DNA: TGCAGCGCTGCCGGGACAGGGGGGGATACGCAGTATTTT.

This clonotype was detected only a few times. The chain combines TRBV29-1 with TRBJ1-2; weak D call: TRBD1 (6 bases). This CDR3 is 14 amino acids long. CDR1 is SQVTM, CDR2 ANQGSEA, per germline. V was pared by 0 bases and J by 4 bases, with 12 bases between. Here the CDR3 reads CSVEDRGVSYGYTF. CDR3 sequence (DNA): TGCAGCGTTGAAGACAGGGGAGTAAGCTATGGCTACACCTTC.

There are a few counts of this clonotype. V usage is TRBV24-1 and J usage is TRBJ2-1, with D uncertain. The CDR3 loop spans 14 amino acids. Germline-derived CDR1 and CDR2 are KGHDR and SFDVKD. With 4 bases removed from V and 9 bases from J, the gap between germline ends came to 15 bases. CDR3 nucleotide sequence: TGTGCCACCAGTGAGGTGTCTGGCGTATTTGAGCAGTTCTTC. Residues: CATSEVSGVFEQFF.

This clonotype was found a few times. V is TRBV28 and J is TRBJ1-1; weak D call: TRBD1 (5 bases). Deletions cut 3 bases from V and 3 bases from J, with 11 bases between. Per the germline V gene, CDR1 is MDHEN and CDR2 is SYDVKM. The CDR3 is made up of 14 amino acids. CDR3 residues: CASSFRVGYTEAFF. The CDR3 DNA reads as TGTGCCAGCAGTTTCAGGGTTGGGTACACTGAAGCTTTCTTT.

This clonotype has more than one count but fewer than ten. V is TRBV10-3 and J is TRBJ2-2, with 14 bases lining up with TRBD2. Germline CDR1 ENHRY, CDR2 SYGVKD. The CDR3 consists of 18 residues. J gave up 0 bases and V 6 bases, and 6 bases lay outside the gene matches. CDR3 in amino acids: CAIRPTSGRASNTGELFF. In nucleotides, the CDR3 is TGTGCCATCAGACCGACTAGCGGGAGGGCCTCGAACACCGGGGAGCTGTTTTTT.

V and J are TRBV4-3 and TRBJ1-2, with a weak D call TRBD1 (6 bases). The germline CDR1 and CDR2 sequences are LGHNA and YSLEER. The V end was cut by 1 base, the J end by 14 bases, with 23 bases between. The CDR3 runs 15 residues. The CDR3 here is CASSQVPGTERDITF. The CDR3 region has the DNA TGCGCCAGCAGCCAAGTACCAGGGACGGAACGGGACATAACCTTC.

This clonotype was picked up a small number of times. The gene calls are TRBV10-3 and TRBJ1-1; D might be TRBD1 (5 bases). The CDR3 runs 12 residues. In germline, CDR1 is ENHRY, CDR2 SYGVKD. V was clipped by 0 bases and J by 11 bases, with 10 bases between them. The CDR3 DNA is TGTGCCATCAGTGAGTCGACAGATGATGCTTTCTTT. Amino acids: CAISESTDDAFF.

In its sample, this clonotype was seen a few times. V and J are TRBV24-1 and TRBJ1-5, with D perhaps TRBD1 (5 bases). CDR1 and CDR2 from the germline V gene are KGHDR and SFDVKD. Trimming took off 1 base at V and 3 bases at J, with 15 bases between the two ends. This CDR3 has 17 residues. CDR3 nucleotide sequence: TGTGCCACCAGTGATTTCCCTTGGGGGGATAACAATCAGCCCCAGCATTTT. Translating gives CATSDFPWGDNNQPQHF.

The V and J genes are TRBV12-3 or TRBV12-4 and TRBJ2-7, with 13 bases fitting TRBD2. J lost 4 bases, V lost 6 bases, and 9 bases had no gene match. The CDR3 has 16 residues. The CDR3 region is CASSLVRTSGSYEQYF. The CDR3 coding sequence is TGTGCCAGCAGCTTGGTTAGGACTAGCGGGAGTTACGAGCAGTACTTC.